Listed below are T cell receptor beta chains from one sample, sequenced in a study of identical twins. TCRdb reprocessed the 5' RACE reads with MiXCR, giving one entry per CDR3 protein. Of 640,000 or so distinct CDR3 sequences in the sample, 6.1% were seen once. Input material: naive T cells sorted from blood. The receptors were sampled from a man aged 18-30 years in good health. Each CDR3 is given with its conserved first and last residue. The D gene is left open where the match is weak. The size field is filled for only some rows; it gives once, few, many or a size class.

size	V	D	J	length	DNA	CDR3
many	TRBV5-1	.	TRBJ2-3	12	TGTGCCAGCAGCTTAGCGTCAGATACGCAGTATTTT	CASSLASDTQYF
few	TRBV12-3/TRBV12-4	TRBD2	TRBJ2-1	17	TGTGCCAGCAGACGTTTTAGCGGGGGGAGCTCCTACAATGAGCAGTTCTTC	CASRRFSGGSSYNEQFF
few	TRBV7-9	TRBD1	TRBJ1-3	17	TGTGCCAGCAGCACAGCGGGACAGGGCGCCTCTGGAAACACCATATATTTT	CASSTAGQGASGNTIYF
many	TRBV12-3/TRBV12-4	.	TRBJ1-1	13	TGTGCCAGCAGTTTTTCCAGGGTCGGTGAAGCTTTCTTT	CASSFSRVGEAFF
few	TRBV3-1	.	TRBJ1-1	17	TGTGCCAGCAGCCAAGGGTCGGGGATCGAGGGAGGCACTGAAGCTTTCTTT	CASSQGSGIEGGTEAFF
many	TRBV7-2	.	TRBJ2-3	15	TGTGCCAGCAGCTTAGGGGGGTGGGGATCAGATACGCAGTATTTT	CASSLGGWGSDTQYF
many	TRBV29-1	.	TRBJ2-2	15	TGCAGCGTTGCCTTTACCGACAGGTCCACCGGGGAGCTGTTTTTT	CSVAFTDRSTGELFF
many	TRBV28	TRBD1	TRBJ1-1	14	TGTGCCAGCCTTCTACAGGGGACGAACACTGAAGCTTTCTTT	CASLLQGTNTEAFF
many	TRBV29-1	.	TRBJ2-2	14	TGCAGCGTTCTGGGACGTCAGAACACCGGGGAGCTGTTTTTT	CSVLGRQNTGELFF
many	TRBV2	.	TRBJ2-1	15	TGTGCCATCCACCCCCGGGGCCCCGCGGGCAATGAGCAGTTCTTC	CAIHPRGPAGNEQFF
few	TRBV5-1	TRBD2	TRBJ2-1	18	TGCGCCAGCAGCTTTGGATCTCCGTTAGGCGGGGGGGGACATGAGCAGTTCTTC	CASSFGSPLGGGGHEQFF
few	TRBV20-1	.	TRBJ2-3	17	TGCAGTGCTAGAGAAGGGCACGGAGCGTCTCGCACAGATACGCAGTATTTT	CSAREGHGASRTDTQYF
many	TRBV7-2	.	TRBJ2-5	13	TGTGCCAGCAGACGTTCCCACCCCGAGACCCAGTACTTC	CASRRSHPETQYF
few	TRBV19	.	TRBJ1-3	15	TGTGCCAGTAGTTGGTGGCAGGGGCTGGAAAACACCATATATTTT	CASSWWQGLENTIYF
.	TRBV5-1	TRBD2	TRBJ2-1	14	TGCGCCAGCTCTGGGGAGGCGGGAGTCGATGAGCAGTTCTTC	CASSGEAGVDEQFF
few	TRBV6-2/TRBV6-3	.	TRBJ2-1	14	TGTGCCAGCAGGCGGGACACTGTCTACAATGAGCAGTTCTTC	CASRRDTVYNEQFF
.	TRBV19	.	TRBJ1-5	18	TGTGCCAGTAGTCCACGGGATAGGGGATTCATTGGCAATCAGCCCCAGCATTTT	CASSPRDRGFIGNQPQHF
.	TRBV9	TRBD1	TRBJ2-1	16	TGTGCCAGCAGCCCCCATCGAGGGACAGGGCACAATGAGCAGTTCTTC	CASSPHRGTGHNEQFF
.	TRBV19	.	TRBJ1-4	14	TGTGCCAGTAGTATACGGCCGCCAAATGAAAAACTGTTTTTT	CASSIRPPNEKLFF
few	TRBV18	.	TRBJ2-1	14	TGTGCCAGCTCACTATGGGACTTTCCCAATGAGCAGTTCTTC	CASSLWDFPNEQFF
.	TRBV5-1	TRBD2	TRBJ2-2	19	TGCGCCAGCAGCTTAGTCCGGATCCCGACTAGCGGGATGGTCGGGGAGCTGTTTTTT	CASSLVRIPTSGMVGELFF
many	TRBV6-5	.	TRBJ2-3	17	TGTGCCAGCAGTTACTCGTTGTTACCCGATCCCACAGATACGCAGTATTTT	CASSYSLLPDPTDTQYF
few	TRBV20-1	TRBD2	TRBJ2-5	16	TGCAGTGCTCCGCCCGGGACTAGCGGGATCGAAGAGACCCAGTACTTC	CSAPPGTSGIEETQYF
few	TRBV29-1	.	TRBJ2-1	14	TGCAGCGTTGTGCGGACGTACTCCTACAATGAGCAGTTCTTC	CSVVRTYSYNEQFF
many	TRBV7-9	.	TRBJ1-6	15	TGTGCCAGCAGCTTAGACAGGACTAATAATTCACCCCTCCACTTT	CASSLDRTNNSPLHF
.	TRBV12-3/TRBV12-4	.	TRBJ2-5	14	TGTGCCAGCAGTCCAAGACAGCCTCAAGAGACCCAGTACTTC	CASSPRQPQETQYF
few	TRBV25-1	.	TRBJ2-5	15	TGTGCCAGCACAACCCAACGGGGGTACCAAGAGACCCAGTACTTC	CASTTQRGYQETQYF
many	TRBV29-1	.	TRBJ1-1	15	TGCAGCGTTGGGGGGGCGAGGGGTGGGGGCACTGAAGCTTTCTTT	CSVGGARGGGTEAFF